This T cell receptor (beta chain) originates from a study of T-cell memory formation after mild COVID-19. The germline gives CDR1 MGHRA, CDR2 YSYEKL. Trimming left V 3 bases short and J 5 bases short, with 13 bases between. This CDR3 region has 15 residues. Study observations and caveats: Day 15 to 85 contractors were CD4/CD8 balanced; later expanders leaned CD4+. Researchers could not confirm that second-wave clones peaking on day 37 targeted SARS-CoV-2. Researchers found some responding clones in pre-infection memory, a sign that cross-reactive memory joined.

This clonotype qualifies as medium-sized (0.01 to 0.1%). Its antigen is still unknown. TCRdb used MiXCR to reprocess the 5' RACE reads, holding one entry per CDR3 protein. The table records 300,000 to 400,000 distinct CDR3 sequences, less than 20% of them present only once. This chain links TRBV4-1 with TRBJ2-2, with D possibly matching TRBD1 (5 bases). Sequencing was performed on PBMCs or a T cell subset sorted from them (not recorded which). The TCR comes from a man between 18 and 29 years old who had mild COVID-19 (a few samples of this study predate the infection). Cell type and time point are not known. The CDR3 nucleotides are TGCGCCAGCAGCCAGGCAGGGCCTCGGACCGGGGAGCTGTTTTTT. Protein: CASSQAGPRTGELFF.